Included here is one T cell receptor beta chain sequence, with context. The data belong to a study of cytomegalovirus exposure and HLA in healthy donors. The length of the CDR3 is 16 residues. CDR1 and CDR2 (germline): MNHNS, SASEGT. Trimming cost V 2 bases and J 1 base, with 9 bases left between them. Unrecorded for this donor was the CMV serostatus. This PCR relied on a set of 60 Vbeta primers and 13 Jbeta primers. Data came from immunoSEQ multiplex PCR; TCRdb stores just in-frame clones and leaves some out. The sample includes approximately 110,000 clones, 77% of them seen just once. Sample: PBMCs. The origin of this receptor is a human donor in good health. The chain uses TRBV6-1 and TRBJ2-6, with a tentative D call TRBD1 (5 bases). CDR3: CASSESPGSGANVLTF. DNA for the CDR3: TGTGCCAGCAGTGAATCGCCAGGGTCTGGGGCCAACGTCCTGACTTTC.